This TCR beta chain emerged from a study of blood T cell repertoires in COVID-19. In the study overall: Sources were T cells, B-cell-depleted T cells, or PBMCs; the material itself was cDNA or gDNA.

TCRdb keeps only in-frame clones here, not all; method: immunoSEQ multiplex PCR. Of 150,000 to 200,000 clones in the sample, roughly 93% are singletons; the top ten hold approximately 4.6%. The V end lost 4 bases, the J end lost 1 base, and 12 bases lay between the germline ends. Germline V CDR1 and CDR2: SGHKS, YYEKEE (reference sequence). CDR3 size: 14 residues. The source material was peripheral blood. This TCR came from a man between 18 and 35 years old with COVID-19, enrolled during active disease. The rearrangement uses TRBV5-5 and TRBJ2-7; D call uncertain. The CDR3 loop is CASSHGLLSYEQYF. The CDR3 DNA is TGTGCCAGCAGCCACGGTCTACTTTCCTACGAGCAGTACTTC.